These T cell receptor beta chains were read from a single sample in a study of CD8 T cells in Susac syndrome. Via MiXCR, TCRdb re-called the immunoSEQ multiplex PCR reads, giving one row per CDR3 protein. Seen here are under 200,000 distinct CDR3 sequences, around 90% observed once, and the top ten hold 0.065% to 0.085%. The sequenced sample was CD4+ T cells from PBMCs. These receptors were obtained from a human donor in good health. The CDR3 runs from the conserved cysteine through the conserved F or W. The order of the fields is V gene, J gene, CDR3 protein.

v_call: TRBV30; j_call: TRBJ1-1; cdr3_aa: CAWSGGHAVDEAFF
v_call: TRBV28; j_call: TRBJ2-3; cdr3_aa: CASSIGTGGLADTQYF
v_call: TRBV14; j_call: TRBJ2-7; cdr3_aa: CASSQEHRGRGTYEQYF
v_call: TRBV5-1; j_call: TRBJ2-7; cdr3_aa: CASSPDRGHYEQYF
v_call: TRBV5-1; j_call: TRBJ2-2; cdr3_aa: CASMESANTGELFF
v_call: TRBV7-9; j_call: TRBJ1-2; cdr3_aa: CASSLGQGAHYGYTF
v_call: TRBV3-1; j_call: TRBJ2-3; cdr3_aa: CASSQGGVVPDTQYF
v_call: TRBV2; j_call: TRBJ2-7; cdr3_aa: CASSEGGRISYEQYF
v_call: TRBV15; j_call: TRBJ1-2; cdr3_aa: CATSSGVQGWNYGYTF
v_call: TRBV4-2; j_call: TRBJ2-7; cdr3_aa: CASSSGTSAFYEQYF
v_call: TRBV5-6; j_call: TRBJ2-7; cdr3_aa: CASSAGKAISREQYF
v_call: TRBV5-1; j_call: TRBJ1-2; cdr3_aa: CASRQDLFNYGYTF
v_call: TRBV7-9; j_call: TRBJ2-7; cdr3_aa: CASSYGQGGEQYF
v_call: TRBV14; j_call: TRBJ2-5; cdr3_aa: CASSQAGTAKETQYF
v_call: TRBV7-3; j_call: TRBJ2-3; cdr3_aa: CASSTGTGSDTQYF
v_call: TRBV7-2; j_call: TRBJ2-7; cdr3_aa: CASSSQAGQGAYEQYF
v_call: TRBV30; j_call: TRBJ1-2; cdr3_aa: CAWRKLDNYGYTF
v_call: TRBV29-1; j_call: TRBJ2-1; cdr3_aa: CSDKESLYNEQFF
v_call: TRBV6-1; j_call: TRBJ1-3; cdr3_aa: CASSQTGKRARGSGNTIYF
v_call: TRBV4-2; j_call: TRBJ2-6; cdr3_aa: CASSQVSRVGSGANVLTF
v_call: TRBV20-1; j_call: TRBJ1-2; cdr3_aa: CSAPGGYGYTF
v_call: TRBV19; j_call: TRBJ2-1; cdr3_aa: CASSSRGGGANEQFF
v_call: TRBV19; j_call: TRBJ2-7; cdr3_aa: CASSPGTASSYEQYF
v_call: TRBV6-5; j_call: TRBJ1-1; cdr3_aa: CASSYSRRVNTEAFF
v_call: TRBV18; j_call: TRBJ1-2; cdr3_aa: CASSPSRHTNYGYTF
v_call: TRBV7-2; j_call: TRBJ2-7; cdr3_aa: CASSLGLSTGAVSYEQYF
v_call: TRBV24-1; j_call: TRBJ2-1; cdr3_aa: CATSVPSAASYNEQFF
v_call: TRBV2; j_call: TRBJ1-1; cdr3_aa: CASSPRTGGGTEAFF
v_call: TRBV30; j_call: TRBJ2-6; cdr3_aa: CASDRVSGANVLTF
v_call: TRBV11-2; j_call: TRBJ1-2; cdr3_aa: CASGAGRNYGYTF
v_call: TRBV30; j_call: TRBJ2-3; cdr3_aa: CAHTSGGLSRTDTQYF
v_call: TRBV3-1; j_call: TRBJ2-3; cdr3_aa: CASSTGIDTDTQYF
v_call: TRBV20-1; j_call: TRBJ1-5; cdr3_aa: CSASGGGHPGDLGDQPQHF
v_call: TRBV5-1; j_call: TRBJ1-2; cdr3_aa: CASSPQGMSYGYTF
v_call: TRBV2; j_call: TRBJ2-1; cdr3_aa: CASSLDAHEQFF
v_call: TRBV7-8; j_call: TRBJ2-7; cdr3_aa: CASTIWGEQYF
v_call: TRBV29-1; j_call: TRBJ2-7; cdr3_aa: CSVVQGYEQYF
v_call: TRBV6-2/TRBV6-3; j_call: TRBJ1-1; cdr3_aa: CASSPPRDRLSEAFF
v_call: TRBV7-2; j_call: TRBJ1-5; cdr3_aa: CASSLTGQGDQPQHF
v_call: TRBV28; j_call: TRBJ1-2; cdr3_aa: CASSSGQDTYGYTF
v_call: TRBV6-1; j_call: TRBJ2-1; cdr3_aa: CASSKDGYNEQFF
v_call: TRBV5-4; j_call: TRBJ2-5; cdr3_aa: CASSLRGGLETQYF
v_call: TRBV7-9; j_call: TRBJ1-6; cdr3_aa: CASSWDRPPLHF
v_call: TRBV6-2/TRBV6-3; j_call: TRBJ2-7; cdr3_aa: CASRSHRSSYEQYF
v_call: TRBV24-1; j_call: TRBJ2-2; cdr3_aa: CATSDAGTFTGELFF
v_call: TRBV2; j_call: TRBJ1-1; cdr3_aa: CASSTGQMNTEAFF
v_call: TRBV19; j_call: TRBJ1-4; cdr3_aa: CASSMGRDEEKLFF
v_call: TRBV14; j_call: TRBJ1-3; cdr3_aa: CASSQDRGYGNTIYF
v_call: TRBV6-5; j_call: TRBJ1-2; cdr3_aa: CASSVTGAGGYTF
v_call: TRBV5-1; j_call: TRBJ2-7; cdr3_aa: CASSFGGGHLSSYEQYF
v_call: TRBV6-5; j_call: TRBJ2-3; cdr3_aa: CASQTTDTQYF
v_call: TRBV29-1; j_call: TRBJ2-3; cdr3_aa: CSVTGALAGADTQYF
v_call: TRBV12-3/TRBV12-4; j_call: TRBJ2-7; cdr3_aa: CASSKLQLEQYF
v_call: TRBV7-9; j_call: TRBJ2-5; cdr3_aa: CASSLVAGGGETQYF
v_call: TRBV5-1; j_call: TRBJ2-7; cdr3_aa: CASSLSSVSYEQYF
v_call: TRBV28; j_call: TRBJ2-1; cdr3_aa: CASGLTVSHNEQFF
v_call: TRBV5-1; j_call: TRBJ2-3; cdr3_aa: CASSAEGRFTDTQYF
v_call: TRBV6-5; j_call: TRBJ2-7; cdr3_aa: CATGDSPYEQYF